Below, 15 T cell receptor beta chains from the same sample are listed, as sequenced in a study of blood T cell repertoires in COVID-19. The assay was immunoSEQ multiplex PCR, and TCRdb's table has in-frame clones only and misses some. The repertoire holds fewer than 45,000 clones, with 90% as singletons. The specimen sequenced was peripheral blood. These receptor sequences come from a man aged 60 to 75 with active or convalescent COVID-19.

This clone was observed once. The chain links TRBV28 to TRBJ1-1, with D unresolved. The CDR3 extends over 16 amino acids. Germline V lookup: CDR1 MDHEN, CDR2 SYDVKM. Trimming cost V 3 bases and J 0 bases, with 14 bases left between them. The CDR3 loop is CASSFLTRRMNTEAFF. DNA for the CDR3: TGTGCCAGCAGTTTTCTTACGCGAAGAATGAACACTGAAGCTTTCTTT.

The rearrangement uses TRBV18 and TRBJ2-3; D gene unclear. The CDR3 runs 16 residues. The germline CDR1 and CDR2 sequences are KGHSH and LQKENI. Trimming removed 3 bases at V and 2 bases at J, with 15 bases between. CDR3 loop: CASSPLSTVLTDTQYF. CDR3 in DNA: TGTGCCAGCTCACCGCTATCAACAGTGCTCACAGATACGCAGTATTTT.

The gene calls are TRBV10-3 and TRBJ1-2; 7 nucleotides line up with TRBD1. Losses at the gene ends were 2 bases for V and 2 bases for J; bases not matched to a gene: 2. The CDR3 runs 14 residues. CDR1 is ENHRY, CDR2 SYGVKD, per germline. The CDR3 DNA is TGTGCCATCAGTGAGGACAGGGCCAACTATGGCTACACCTTC. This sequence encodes CAISEDRANYGYTF.

The CDR3: CASSSTDFYGYTF. The CDR3 region has the DNA TGTGCCAGCAGTTCTACAGATTTCTATGGCTACACCTTC. The V call is TRBV28, the J call TRBJ1-2; the D is unclear. V lost 4 bases to trimming and J lost 4 bases, with 10 bases between them. In germline, CDR1 is MDHEN, CDR2 SYDVKM. The CDR3 length is 13 residues.

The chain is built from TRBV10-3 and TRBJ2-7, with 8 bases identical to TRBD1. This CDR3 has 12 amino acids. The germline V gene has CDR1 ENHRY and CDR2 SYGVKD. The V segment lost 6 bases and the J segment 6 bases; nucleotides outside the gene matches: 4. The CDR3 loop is CAIRLTGGEQYF. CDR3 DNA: TGTGCCATCAGGTTAACAGGGGGCGAGCAGTACTTC.

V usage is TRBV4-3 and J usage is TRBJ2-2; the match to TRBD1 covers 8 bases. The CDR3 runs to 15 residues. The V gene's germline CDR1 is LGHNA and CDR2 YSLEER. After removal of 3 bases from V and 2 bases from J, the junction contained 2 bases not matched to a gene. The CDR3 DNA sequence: TGCGCCAGCAGCCAGACAGGGGCTAACACCGGGGAGCTGTTTTTT. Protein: CASSQTGANTGELFF.

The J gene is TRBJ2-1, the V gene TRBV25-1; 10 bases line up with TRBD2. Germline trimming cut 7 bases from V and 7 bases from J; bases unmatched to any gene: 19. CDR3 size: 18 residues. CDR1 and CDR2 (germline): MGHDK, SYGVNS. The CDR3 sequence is CASILRVPSGRARNEQFF. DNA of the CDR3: TGTGCCAGCATCCTAAGGGTACCCAGCGGGAGGGCCAGAAATGAGCAGTTCTTC.

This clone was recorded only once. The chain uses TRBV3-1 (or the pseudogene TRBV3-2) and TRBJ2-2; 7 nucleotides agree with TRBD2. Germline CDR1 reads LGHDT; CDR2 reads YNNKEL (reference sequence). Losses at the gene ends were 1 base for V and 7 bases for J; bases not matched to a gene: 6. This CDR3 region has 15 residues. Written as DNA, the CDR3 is TGTGCCAGCAGCCAAGTCGGGGGGTTTATCGGGGAGCTGTTTTTT. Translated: CASSQVGGFIGELFF.

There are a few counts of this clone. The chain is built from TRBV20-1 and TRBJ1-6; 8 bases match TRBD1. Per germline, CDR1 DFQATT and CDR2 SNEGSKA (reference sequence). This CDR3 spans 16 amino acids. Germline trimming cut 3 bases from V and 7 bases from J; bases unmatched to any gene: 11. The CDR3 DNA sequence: TGCAGTGCTAGTTCCCTCTTTGACAGGGGCAATTCACCCCTCCACTTT. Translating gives CSASSLFDRGNSPLHF.

This CDR3 reads CASSGHYSYNEQFF. CDR3 DNA: TGTGCCAGCTCGGGACACTACTCCTACAATGAGCAGTTCTTC. The chain carries TRBV27 and TRBJ2-1; tentatively, D is TRBD1 (6 bases). The CDR3 contains 14 residues. Germline V lookup: CDR1 MNHEY, CDR2 SMNVEV (reference sequence). V was trimmed by 8 bases and J by 0 bases, leaving 11 bases between them.

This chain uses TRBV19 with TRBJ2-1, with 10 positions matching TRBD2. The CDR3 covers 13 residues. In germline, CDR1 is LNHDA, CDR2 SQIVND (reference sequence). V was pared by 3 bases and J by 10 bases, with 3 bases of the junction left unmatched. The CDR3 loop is CASSIPLAGEQFF. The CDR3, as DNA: TGTGCCAGTAGTATCCCACTAGCGGGAGAGCAGTTCTTC. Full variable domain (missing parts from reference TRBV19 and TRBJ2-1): DGGITQSPKYLFRKEGQNVTLSCEQNLNHDAMYWYRQDPGQGLRLIYYSQIVNDFQKGDIAEGYSVSREKKESFPLTVTSAQKNPTAFYLCASSIPLAGEQFFGPGTRLTVL.

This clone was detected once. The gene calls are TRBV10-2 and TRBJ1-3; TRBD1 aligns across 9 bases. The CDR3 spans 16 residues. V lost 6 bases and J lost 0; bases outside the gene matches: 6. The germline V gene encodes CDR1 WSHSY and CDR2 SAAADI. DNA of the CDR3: TGCGCCAGCAGCTCCGGGACAGGGTACTCTGGAAACACCATATATTTT. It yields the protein CASSSGTGYSGNTIYF.

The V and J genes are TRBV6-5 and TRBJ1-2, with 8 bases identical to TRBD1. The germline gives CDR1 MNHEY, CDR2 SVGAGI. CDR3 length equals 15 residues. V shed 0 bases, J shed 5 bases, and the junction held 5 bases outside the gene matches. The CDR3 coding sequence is TGTGCCAGCAGTTACTCGGGACAGGTGGGATATGGCTACACCTTC. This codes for CASSYSGQVGYGYTF.

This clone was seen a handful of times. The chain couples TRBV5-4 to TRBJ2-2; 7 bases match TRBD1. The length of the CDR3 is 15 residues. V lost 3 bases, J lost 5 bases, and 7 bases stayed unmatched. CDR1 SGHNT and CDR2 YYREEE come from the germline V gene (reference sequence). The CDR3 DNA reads TGTGCCAGCAGCTCGGCGTCGGACAGGACCGGGGAGCTGTTTTTT. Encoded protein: CASSSASDRTGELFF.

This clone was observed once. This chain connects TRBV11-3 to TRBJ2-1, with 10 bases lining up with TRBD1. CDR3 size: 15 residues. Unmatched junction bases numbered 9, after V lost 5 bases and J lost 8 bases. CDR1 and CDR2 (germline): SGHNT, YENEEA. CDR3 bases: TGTGCCAGCAGCGAGGGGGACAGGGGAGTCGATGAGCAGTTCTTC. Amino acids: CASSEGDRGVDEQFF.